This TCR beta chain was recorded in a study of T cell responses to AZD1222 COVID-19 vaccine. Overall study context: Second doses at about 4 or about 12 weeks were pooled.

About this clone itself: Its target is unknown.

CDR1 LGHNT and CDR2 FRNRAP come from the germline V gene. This CDR3 region has 17 residues. The ends were cut back, 5 bases at V and 8 bases at J, with 22 bases in the middle. The study's findings and limits: Among those given AZD1222, only 6 or 7 were seropositive at baseline. Females outnumbered males among donors, who were mostly white British; clonal diversity was possibly underestimated. Close to half of spike-specific TCRs reportedly recognize unmutated variant regions.

Generated by immunoSEQ multiplex PCR, the TCRdb table keeps only in-frame clones and is missing some. The table includes about 150,000 clones, 90% to 95% detected once. The clonotype comes from an adult in good health. The genes are TRBV12-5 and TRBJ1-6; TRBD1 is a possible D gene (5 bases). Material: peripheral blood, obtained on day 0 of AZD1222 vaccination. CDR3 nucleotide sequence: TGTGCTAGTGGTCCACGAACCCCTCTGACGGGGGATTCACCCCTCCACTTT. Translating gives CASGPRTPLTGDSPLHF.